A selection of T cell receptor beta chains follows, all from one sample in a study of cytomegalovirus exposure and HLA in healthy donors. Using immunoSEQ multiplex PCR, the repertoire was profiled, and TCRdb retains in-frame clones only, with some absent. The sample has about 150,000 clones, roughly 79% seen once. Sequenced input: PBMCs. All receptors come from a man in his forties in good health and CMV-seronegative. Each CDR3 is given with its conserved first and last residue. A D gene is named only where the DNA matches it firmly. Not every row has a clone size; where given, it reads once, few, many or a size class.

d_gene | j_gene | abundance | v_gene | CDR3aa | CDR3nt
TRBD2 | TRBJ2-7 | - | TRBV7-9 | CASSSGLVRYEQYF | TGTGCCAGCAGCTCCGGACTAGTAAGGTACGAGCAGTACTTC
- | TRBJ2-2 | few | TRBV7-9 | CASSSGLGGTGELFF | TGTGCCAGCAGCTCGGGGTTAGGCGGGACCGGGGAGCTGTTTTTT
TRBD1 | TRBJ1-2 | - | TRBV6-5 | CASRQGGKDGYTF | TGTGCCAGCAGGCAGGGGGGAAAGGATGGCTACACCTTC
TRBD1 | TRBJ1-4 | once | TRBV5-1 | CASSLQGEVEKLFF | TGCGCCAGCAGCTTACAGGGGGAGGTTGAAAAACTGTTTTTT
- | TRBJ2-7 | - | TRBV11-2 | CASSLSRGHYEQYF | TGTGCCAGCAGCTTGTCCAGGGGACACTACGAGCAGTACTTC
TRBD1 | TRBJ1-2 | - | TRBV5-4 | CASSPWTGDRGYTF | TGTGCCAGCAGCCCATGGACAGGGGACCGTGGCTACACCTTC
- | TRBJ1-1 | - | TRBV2 | CASSRLTVNTEAFF | TGTGCCAGCAGTCGACTGACCGTGAACACTGAAGCTTTCTTT
- | TRBJ1-2 | - | TRBV15 | CATSSRQDYGYTF | TGTGCCACCAGCAGCCGCCAGGATTATGGCTACACCTTC
- | TRBJ1-1 | - | TRBV27 | CASSSGLRNTEAFF | TGTGCCAGCAGTTCAGGACTTCGGAACACTGAAGCTTTCTTT
- | TRBJ2-3 | few | TRBV11-3 | CASSSRRESSTDTQYF | TGTGCCAGCAGCTCCCGCCGGGAGAGTAGCACAGATACGCAGTATTTT
- | TRBJ1-1 | - | TRBV7-9 | CASSSGGVSTEAFF | TGTGCCAGCAGCTCAGGAGGGGTGTCGACTGAAGCTTTCTTT
TRBD2 | TRBJ2-2 | - | TRBV7-2 | CASSRTSGSNTGELFF | TGTGCCAGCAGCCGAACTAGCGGGAGTAATACCGGGGAGCTGTTTTTT
TRBD2 | TRBJ2-3 | - | TRBV2 | CASSEWAGGPPDTQYF | TGTGCCAGCAGTGAATGGGCGGGAGGGCCCCCAGATACGCAGTATTTT
- | TRBJ2-3 | - | TRBV28 | CASSLSGWDTRRGSTDTQYF | TGTGCCAGCAGTTTATCGGGCTGGGACACGCGACGCGGGAGCACAGATACGCAGTATTTT
- | TRBJ1-4 | once | TRBV29-1 | CSVEGAENEKLFF | TGCAGCGTTGAGGGGGCCGAAAATGAAAAACTGTTTTTT
TRBD1 | TRBJ1-1 | once | TRBV19 | CASFRTGSPRAFF | TGTGCCAGTTTCAGGACAGGGTCCCCGCGGGCTTTCTTT
TRBD1 | TRBJ1-1 | once | TRBV18 | CASSLGTGGNTEAFF | TGTGCCAGCTCACTCGGGACAGGGGGGAACACTGAAGCTTTCTTT
TRBD2 | TRBJ2-1 | - | TRBV7-8 | CASSLVGSGRAETYNEQFF | TGTGCCAGCAGCTTAGTAGGTAGCGGGAGGGCCGAGACCTACAATGAGCAGTTCTTC
- | TRBJ1-2 | - | TRBV12-1 | CASSLRRAGPYGYTF | TGTGCCAGCAGCCTTAGGCGGGCCGGTCCCTATGGCTACACCTTC
- | TRBJ1-3 | - | TRBV4-2 | CASSPGGNTIYF | TGTGCCAGCAGCCCAGGGGGAAACACCATATATTTT
- | TRBJ2-3 | - | TRBV7-2 | CASSLYSDTQYF | TGTGCCAGCAGCTTATACTCAGATACGCAGTATTTT
- | TRBJ2-7 | - | TRBV28 | CASNYDRRSYSYEQYF | TGTGCCAGCAACTATGACAGGCGTTCTTATTCCTACGAGCAGTACTTC
TRBD1 | TRBJ1-1 | - | TRBV18 | CASSPQGANTEAFF | TGTGCCAGCTCACCACAGGGGGCGAACACTGAAGCTTTCTTT
- | TRBJ2-7 | - | TRBV4-1 | CASSQEPAQGPYEQYF | TGCGCCAGCAGCCAAGAGCCCGCCCAGGGTCCCTACGAGCAGTACTTC
TRBD1 | TRBJ1-4 | - | TRBV28 | CASSFRGTGRGATNEKLFF | TGTGCCAGCAGTTTTAGGGGGACAGGGCGAGGCGCAACTAATGAAAAACTGTTTTTT
TRBD1 | TRBJ2-1 | - | TRBV29-1 | CSFGDRGLNEQFF | TGCAGCTTCGGGGACAGGGGTCTCAATGAGCAGTTCTTC
- | TRBJ1-5 | few | TRBV2 | CASRNRVGNSNQPQHF | TGTGCCAGCAGGAACAGGGTGGGCAATAGCAATCAGCCCCAGCATTTT
TRBD1 | TRBJ2-7 | - | TRBV10-3 | CAISESGQGVREQYF | TGTGCCATCAGTGAGAGCGGACAGGGGGTAAGGGAGCAGTACTTC
- | TRBJ2-4 | - | TRBV5-1 | CASSLGQRSIQYF | TGCGCCAGCAGCTTGGGGCAGCGGAGCATTCAGTACTTC
- | TRBJ2-2 | - | TRBV7-7 | CASSPTSNTGELFF | TGTGCCAGCAGCCCGACTTCGAACACCGGGGAGCTGTTTTTT
- | TRBJ2-1 | - | TRBV25-1 | CASSGRDEQFF | TGTGCCAGCAGTGGGAGGGATGAGCAGTTCTTC
TRBD1 | TRBJ2-3 | - | TRBV5-1 | CASSLGDRGPDTQYF | TGCGCCAGCAGCTTGGGAGACAGGGGGCCAGATACGCAGTATTTT
- | TRBJ1-1 | - | TRBV4-1 | CASSRLQGNTEAFF | TGCGCCAGCAGCCGACTACAGGGGAACACTGAAGCTTTCTTT
- | TRBJ2-2 | - | TRBV6-5 | CASSYSTRNTGELFF | TGTGCCAGCAGTTACTCGACTCGGAACACCGGGGAGCTGTTTTTT
- | TRBJ2-4 | - | TRBV28 | CASSTGTAGAKNSQYF | TGTGCCAGCAGTACAGGGACGGCGGGGGCCAAAAACAGTCAGTACTTC
- | TRBJ2-7 | - | TRBV28 | CASNRFSYEQYF | TGTGCCAGCAACAGGTTCTCCTACGAGCAGTACTTC
TRBD1 | TRBJ1-5 | - | TRBV30 | CAWSWGQGNQPQHF | TGTGCCTGGAGTTGGGGACAGGGGAACCAGCCCCAGCATTTT
- | TRBJ1-2 | - | TRBV7-6 | CASSSSTGNYGYTF | TGTGCCAGCAGCTCCTCGACGGGAAACTATGGCTACACCTTC
- | TRBJ1-2 | - | TRBV7-9 | CASSLLAANYGYTF | TGTGCCAGCAGCTTGTTGGCAGCTAACTATGGCTACACCTTC
- | TRBJ2-1 | - | TRBV19 | CASSISGNRYNEQFF | TGTGCCAGTAGTATAAGCGGAAATCGTTACAATGAGCAGTTCTTC
- | TRBJ1-2 | - | TRBV29-1 | CSAITEPGYTF | TGCAGCGCAATTACAGAACCTGGCTACACCTTC
TRBD1 | TRBJ1-6 | - | TRBV5-1 | CASSLFGTGTSPLHF | TGTGCCAGCAGCTTGTTTGGGACAGGAACTTCACCCCTCCACTTT
TRBD2 | TRBJ2-1 | - | TRBV9 | CASSVGWGTSGNNEQFF | TGTGCCAGCAGCGTAGGCTGGGGGACTAGCGGAAACAATGAGCAGTTCTTC
- | TRBJ1-4 | - | TRBV19 | CASGSPTNEKLFF | TGTGCCAGTGGGAGTCCAACTAATGAAAAACTGTTTTTT
- | TRBJ1-1 | few | TRBV6-5 | CASRDTSEAFF | TGTGCCAGCAGGGACACATCTGAAGCTTTCTTT